This is a list of T cell receptor beta chains from one sample in a study of radiotherapy plus CTLA-4 blockade in lung cancer. TCRdb's table, derived via immunoSEQ multiplex PCR, lists solely in-frame clones and lacks some. This table has approximately 77,000 clones, approximately 80% appearing once. This specimen consisted of peripheral blood, obtained from a patient treated with radiotherapy plus ipilimumab. Receptor source: a human donor with non-small cell lung cancer who had stable disease on radiotherapy plus ipilimumab. The CDR3 runs from the conserved cysteine through the conserved F or W. A D gene is named only where the DNA matches it firmly. Some rows have no size entry. The others give once, few or many, or a class for an expanded clone.

j_gene: TRBJ2-7
v_gene: TRBV5-4
abundance: -
d_gene: TRBD1
CDR3nt: TGTGCCAGCACCGCAGACAGGGCCCCCCACGAGCAGTACTTC
CDR3aa: CASTADRAPHEQYF

j_gene: TRBJ1-2
v_gene: TRBV19
abundance: -
d_gene: -
CDR3nt: TGTGCCAGTAGTCGGGGGAGGGACGCATTAAACTATGGCTACACCTTC
CDR3aa: CASSRGRDALNYGYTF

j_gene: TRBJ1-1
v_gene: TRBV30
abundance: -
d_gene: TRBD1
CDR3nt: TGTGCCTGGAGTAAGACAGGGGGAACTGAAGCTTTCTTT
CDR3aa: CAWSKTGGTEAFF

j_gene: TRBJ1-4
v_gene: TRBV19
abundance: -
d_gene: -
CDR3nt: TGTGCCAGTATCCCCCGGGGGGCGGCTAATGAAAAACTGTTTTTT
CDR3aa: CASIPRGAANEKLFF

j_gene: TRBJ2-7
v_gene: TRBV7-2
abundance: -
d_gene: -
CDR3nt: TGTGCCAGCAGCTTAGGGGTCTCCGAGCAGTACTTC
CDR3aa: CASSLGVSEQYF

j_gene: TRBJ1-4
v_gene: TRBV18
abundance: -
d_gene: TRBD1
CDR3nt: TGTGCCAGCTCAACAGGGGGCCTGGGGGAAAAACTGTTTTTT
CDR3aa: CASSTGGLGEKLFF

j_gene: TRBJ2-3
v_gene: TRBV9
abundance: -
d_gene: -
CDR3nt: TGTGCCAGCAGCGTAGAAGTCTCAGATACGCAGTATTTT
CDR3aa: CASSVEVSDTQYF

j_gene: TRBJ2-7
v_gene: TRBV28
abundance: few
d_gene: TRBD1
CDR3nt: TGTGCCAGCAGTCTCAACCCTACAGGGGCACCGTATGGCGAGCAGTACTTC
CDR3aa: CASSLNPTGAPYGEQYF

j_gene: TRBJ2-7
v_gene: TRBV4-1
abundance: -
d_gene: -
CDR3nt: TGCGCCAGCAGCCAAGACGTTCGGAGCGGGTACGAGCAGTACTTC
CDR3aa: CASSQDVRSGYEQYF

j_gene: TRBJ2-5
v_gene: TRBV7-7
abundance: -
d_gene: TRBD1
CDR3nt: TGTGCTAGCAGCTTAGCGGGACAGGGGGCTGGGGAGACCCAGTACTTC
CDR3aa: CASSLAGQGAGETQYF

j_gene: TRBJ2-7
v_gene: TRBV15
abundance: -
d_gene: -
CDR3nt: TGTGCCACCAGCAGAGATCGGGCAGGGAGCTCCTACGAGCAGTACTTC
CDR3aa: CATSRDRAGSSYEQYF

j_gene: TRBJ1-5
v_gene: TRBV6-1
abundance: -
d_gene: -
CDR3nt: TGTGCCAGCAGTGCCTTCCGGGGCCGAAGTGAAAGCAATCAGCCCCAGCATTTT
CDR3aa: CASSAFRGRSESNQPQHF

j_gene: TRBJ1-4
v_gene: TRBV6-8
abundance: -
d_gene: TRBD1
CDR3nt: TGTGCCAGCAGTTACTCGCGATCGCGTACCATAGGGACAGGAAATGAAAAACTGTTTTTT
CDR3aa: CASSYSRSRTIGTGNEKLFF

j_gene: TRBJ2-7
v_gene: TRBV15
abundance: medium-sized
d_gene: -
CDR3nt: TGTGCCACCAGCAGATCGGACAGCTCCTCCTACGAGCAGTACTTC
CDR3aa: CATSRSDSSSYEQYF

j_gene: TRBJ1-2
v_gene: TRBV2
abundance: -
d_gene: -
CDR3nt: TGTGCCAGCAGTGAGGGGACAAACTATGGCTACACCTTC
CDR3aa: CASSEGTNYGYTF

j_gene: TRBJ2-5
v_gene: TRBV27
abundance: -
d_gene: -
CDR3nt: TGTGCCAGCAGTTTAAAAGAGACCCAGTACTTC
CDR3aa: CASSLKETQYF

j_gene: TRBJ1-4
v_gene: TRBV5-1
abundance: -
d_gene: TRBD1
CDR3nt: TGCGCCAGCAGAAACTCAGGGGGCGCGAATGAAAAACTGTTTTTT
CDR3aa: CASRNSGGANEKLFF

j_gene: TRBJ1-1
v_gene: TRBV28
abundance: -
d_gene: -
CDR3nt: TGTGCCAGCTGGGACGAGTTGATCACTGAAGCTTTCTTT
CDR3aa: CASWDELITEAFF

j_gene: TRBJ1-2
v_gene: TRBV6-5
abundance: -
d_gene: TRBD1
CDR3nt: TGTGCCAGCAGTTACGGGACAGACTATGGCTACACCTTC
CDR3aa: CASSYGTDYGYTF

j_gene: TRBJ1-2
v_gene: TRBV2
abundance: -
d_gene: -
CDR3nt: TGTGCCAGCAGTGGGCGAGGGACGCACTATGACTACACCTTC
CDR3aa: CASSGRGTHYDYTF

j_gene: TRBJ2-3
v_gene: TRBV10-2
abundance: -
d_gene: -
CDR3nt: TGCGCCAGCAGTGAGGGGGGGTGGGGCACAGATACGCAGTATTTT
CDR3aa: CASSEGGWGTDTQYF

j_gene: TRBJ1-2
v_gene: TRBV7-9
abundance: -
d_gene: -
CDR3nt: TGTGCCAGCAGCTTAGGGACCGCTGACGGCTACACCTTC
CDR3aa: CASSLGTADGYTF